The rows below give T cell receptor beta chains drawn from one sample of a study of PD-1 blockade in classical Hodgkin lymphoma. Assay used: immunoSEQ multiplex PCR; TCRdb lists only in-frame clones, some missing. Among around 91,000 clones listed, roughly 79% were seen once. Here the sequenced sample was peripheral blood mononuclear cells (PBMCs), taken before the second cycle of nivolumab. These receptors all stem from a human donor with classical Hodgkin lymphoma. CDR3s include the opening cysteine and the closing phenylalanine or tryptophan. D genes are given only for firm matches. Clone size is shown for a subset of rows, as once, few, many or a class of expanded clone.

TGTGCCAGCAGCATACAGGATATGCAGTACTTC	CASSIQDMQYF	TRBV7-9	TRBJ2-7	-	-
TGTGCCGCCAGGCGGGGGACTAGGTACAATGAGCAGTTCTTC	CAARRGTRYNEQFF	TRBV28	TRBJ2-1	few	TRBD2
TGTGCCAGCAGCGTAGTGGGCAGGGCGAGTGAGCAGTTCTTC	CASSVVGRASEQFF	TRBV9	TRBJ2-1	-	-
TGTGCCAGCAGCCCACCGGGGACCAAGTGGTCGTACGGCTACACCTTC	CASSPPGTKWSYGYTF	TRBV7-8	TRBJ1-2	-	-
TGTGCCAGCAGTGGGATCAATGAGCAGTTCTTC	CASSGINEQFF	TRBV6-5	TRBJ2-1	-	-
TGCGCCAGCAGCTTGCTGTCGACTAGCGGGAGCCTGGGCCTTGAGCAGTTCTTC	CASSLLSTSGSLGLEQFF	TRBV5-1	TRBJ2-1	-	TRBD2
TGTGCCATCAGTGAGACCGGGACAGGGGATGGCTACACCTTC	CAISETGTGDGYTF	TRBV10-3	TRBJ1-2	-	TRBD1
TGCAGCGTTGGGGTCGGGGGTGCGGGGCCTGAAGCTTTCTTT	CSVGVGGAGPEAFF	TRBV29-1	TRBJ1-1	-	-
TGTGCCAGCAGCTTCGCTACAGCCACAGATACGCAGTATTTT	CASSFATATDTQYF	TRBV7-9	TRBJ2-3	once	-
TGTGCCAGCAGTTTGGGGGAGGGCACTGAAGCTTTCTTT	CASSLGEGTEAFF	TRBV6-5	TRBJ1-1	-	-
TGTGCCATCAGTGACTCTGATGAGCAGTTCTTC	CAISDSDEQFF	TRBV10-3	TRBJ2-1	once	-
TGTGCCAGCAGCCGAGGACAGGCCCTTTACAATGAGCAGTTCTTC	CASSRGQALYNEQFF	TRBV11-2	TRBJ2-1	-	TRBD1
TGTGCCAGCAGCGCCGGGGAGACCCAGTACTTC	CASSAGETQYF	TRBV6-6	TRBJ2-5	-	-
TGTGCCAGCAGCCGAATCGGGGCGGAGGAAAAACTGTTTTTT	CASSRIGAEEKLFF	TRBV27	TRBJ1-4	-	-
TGTGCCAGCGGCGGACTAGTGGAGAACACCGGGGAGCTGTTTTTT	CASGGLVENTGELFF	TRBV5-4	TRBJ2-2	-	TRBD2
TGCGCCAGCAGCTTAGGGGAGGGCAATCAGCCCCAGCATTTT	CASSLGEGNQPQHF	TRBV5-1	TRBJ1-5	-	-
TGTGCCAGCAGCGTCAGACCGGGACTTATACTTGAAGAGCAGTACTTC	CASSVRPGLILEEQYF	TRBV9	TRBJ2-7	-	-
TGTGCCAGCACGGCCGGGACAGCCTATGGCTACACCTTC	CASTAGTAYGYTF	TRBV6-5	TRBJ1-2	-	TRBD1
TGTGCCAGCAGCGCCGCGACAGCGTATGGCTACACCTTC	CASSAATAYGYTF	TRBV6-6	TRBJ1-2	-	-
TGCAGCGCTGAGGGACGGAGACCTGCTTATGGCTACACCTTC	CSAEGRRPAYGYTF	TRBV29-1	TRBJ1-2	-	-
TGCGCCAGCAGTTTGGGTCCTGGAAACACCATATATTTT	CASSLGPGNTIYF	TRBV10-1	TRBJ1-3	-	-
TGTGCCAGCAGCTTGGGAACAGGGGGCGAGCAGTACTTC	CASSLGTGGEQYF	TRBV7-8	TRBJ2-7	-	TRBD1
TGTGCCAGCAGCTTGGCCGCAGGTCGGCCCCAGCATTTT	CASSLAAGRPQHF	TRBV5-6	TRBJ1-5	many	-